This T cell receptor (beta chain) was obtained from a study of blood T cells in healthy people across ages. Study conclusions and caveats: Naive and antigen-experienced cells could not be conclusively compared, given unsorted PBMCs.

As for this clonotype: What it binds is unknown.

Per germline, CDR1 MNHNS and CDR2 SASEGT. The trim removed 7 bases at V and 5 bases at J, leaving 8 bases unmatched. The CDR3 sequence is 14 residues long. It was with a sample-barcoded 5' primer and a J-beta primer mix that a second PCR of roughly 7 to 12 cycles was run. Every molecule of cDNA carried a tag from a template-switch adaptor with 12 random nucleotides. Via MiXCR, TCRdb re-called the 5' RACE reads, giving one row per CDR3 protein. This sample has around 580,000 distinct CDR3 sequences, with about 45% found just once. The sequenced sample was blood. The rearrangement links TRBV6-1 to TRBJ2-1, with 7 nucleotides matching TRBD1. The sequence was collected from a man of 80 years or more in good health. The CDR3 region is CASTRGGLNNEQFF. The CDR3 DNA reads as TGTGCCAGCACCCGAGGGGGCCTGAACAATGAGCAGTTCTTC.